This T cell receptor (beta chain) was obtained from a study of cytomegalovirus exposure and HLA in healthy donors. Regarding the study as a whole: In the roughly 130 validation repertoires, a later analysis found that first-cohort TCR clusters tended to co-occur.

Profiled with immunoSEQ multiplex PCR; TCRdb holds only in-frame clones, not every one. The table lists roughly 250,000 clones, 80% to 90% of them singletons, with about 3% in the top ten. Per germline, CDR1 SGDLS and CDR2 YYNGEE. V gave up 0 bases and J gave up 4 bases, with 11 bases separating them. The CDR3 runs to 15 residues. As to this clone: What it binds is not known.

Sample: PBMCs. The chain is built from TRBV9 and TRBJ2-1; D perhaps matches TRBD1 (6 bases). The receptor was isolated from a man in his late teens or twenties in good health and CMV-seronegative. The DNA of the CDR3 is TGTGCCAGCAGCGTAGCTGAGGGGACATACAATGAGCAGTTCTTC. Encoded protein: CASSVAEGTYNEQFF.